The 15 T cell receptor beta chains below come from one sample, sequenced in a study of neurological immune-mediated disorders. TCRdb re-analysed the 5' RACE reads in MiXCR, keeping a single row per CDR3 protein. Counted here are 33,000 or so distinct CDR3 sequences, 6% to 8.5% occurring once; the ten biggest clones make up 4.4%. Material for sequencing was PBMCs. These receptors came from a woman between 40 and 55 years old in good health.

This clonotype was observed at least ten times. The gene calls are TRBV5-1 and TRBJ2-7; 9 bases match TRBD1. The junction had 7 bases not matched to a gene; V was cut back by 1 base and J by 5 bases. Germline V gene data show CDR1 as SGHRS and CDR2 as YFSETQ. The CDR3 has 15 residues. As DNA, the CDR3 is TGCGCCAGCAGCTTGACCGGGACAGGGATCAACGAGCAGTACGTC. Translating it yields CASSLTGTGINEQYV.

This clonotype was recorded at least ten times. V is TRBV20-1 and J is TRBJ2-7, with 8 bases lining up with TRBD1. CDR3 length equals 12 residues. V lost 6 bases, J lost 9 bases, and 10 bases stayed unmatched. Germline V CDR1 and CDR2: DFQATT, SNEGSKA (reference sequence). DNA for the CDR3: TGCAGTGCCGCCGGACAGGGAGCAGGGCAGTACGTC. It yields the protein CSAAGQGAGQYV.

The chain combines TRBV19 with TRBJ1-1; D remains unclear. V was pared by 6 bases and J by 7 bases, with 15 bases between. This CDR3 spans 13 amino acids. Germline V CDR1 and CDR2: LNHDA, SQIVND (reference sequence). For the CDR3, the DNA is TGTGCCAGTAGAGGACTTAGTCAAGGTGAAGCTTTCTTT. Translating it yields CASRGLSQGEAFF.

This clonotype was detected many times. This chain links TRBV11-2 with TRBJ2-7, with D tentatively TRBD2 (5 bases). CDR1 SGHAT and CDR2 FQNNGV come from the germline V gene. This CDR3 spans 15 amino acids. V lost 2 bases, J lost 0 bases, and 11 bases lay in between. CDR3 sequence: CASSLTRGSSYEQYF. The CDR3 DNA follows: TGTGCCAGCAGCTTAACTCGGGGTAGCTCCTACGAGCAGTACTTC. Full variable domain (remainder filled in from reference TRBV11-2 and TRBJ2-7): EAGVAQSPRYKIIEKRQSVAFWCNPISGHATLYWYQQILGQGPKLLIQFQNNGVVDDSQLPKDRFSAERLKGVDSTLKIQPAKLEDSAVYLCASSLTRGSSYEQYFGPGTRLTVT.

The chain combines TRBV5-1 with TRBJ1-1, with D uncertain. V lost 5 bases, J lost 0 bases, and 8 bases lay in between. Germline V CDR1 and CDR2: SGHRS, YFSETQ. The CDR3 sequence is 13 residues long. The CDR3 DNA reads TGCGCCAGCAGGGCGTCGGTGAACACTGAAGCTTTCTTT. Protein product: CASRASVNTEAFF.

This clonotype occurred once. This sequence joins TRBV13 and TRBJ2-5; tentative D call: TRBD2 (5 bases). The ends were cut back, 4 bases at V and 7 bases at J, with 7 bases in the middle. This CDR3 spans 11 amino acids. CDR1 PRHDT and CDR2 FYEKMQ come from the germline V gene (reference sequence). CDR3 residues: CASSYGVTQYF. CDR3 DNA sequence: TGTGCCAGCAGCTACGGGGTGACCCAGTACTTC.

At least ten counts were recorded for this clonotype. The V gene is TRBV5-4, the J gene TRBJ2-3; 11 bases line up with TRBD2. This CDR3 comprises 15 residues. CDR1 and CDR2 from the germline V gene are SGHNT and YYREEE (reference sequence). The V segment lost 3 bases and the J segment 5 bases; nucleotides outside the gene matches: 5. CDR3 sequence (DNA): TGTGCCAGCAGCTGGACTAGCGGGCCGGAAGATACGCAGTATTTT. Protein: CASSWTSGPEDTQYF.

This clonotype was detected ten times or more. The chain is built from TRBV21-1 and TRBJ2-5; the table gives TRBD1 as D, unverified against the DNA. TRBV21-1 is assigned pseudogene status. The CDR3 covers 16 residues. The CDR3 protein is CASSTRKGQAEETQYF. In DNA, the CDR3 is TGTGCCAGCAGCACACGTAAGGGACAGGCCGAAGAGACCCAGTACTTC.

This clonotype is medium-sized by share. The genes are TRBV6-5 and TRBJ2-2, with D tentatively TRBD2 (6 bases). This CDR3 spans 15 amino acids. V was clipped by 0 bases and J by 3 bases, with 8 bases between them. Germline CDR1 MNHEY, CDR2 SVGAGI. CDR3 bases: TGTGCCAGCAGTTACTCCTGGGGGGACACCGGGGAGCTGTTTTTT. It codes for CASSYSWGDTGELFF.

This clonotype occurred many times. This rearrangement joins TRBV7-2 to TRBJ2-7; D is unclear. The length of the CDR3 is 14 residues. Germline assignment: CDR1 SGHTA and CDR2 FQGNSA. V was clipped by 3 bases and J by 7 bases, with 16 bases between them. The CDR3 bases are TGTGCCAGCAGCTTTTCCCGGTCGACAAGAGAGCAGTACTTC. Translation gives CASSFSRSTREQYF. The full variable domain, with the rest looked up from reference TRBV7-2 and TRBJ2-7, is GAGVSQSPSNKVTEKGKDVELRCDPISGHTALYWYRQSLGQGLEFLIYFQGNSAPDKSGLPSDRFSAERTGGSVSTLTIQRTQQEDSAVYLCASSFSRSTREQYFGPGTRLTVT.

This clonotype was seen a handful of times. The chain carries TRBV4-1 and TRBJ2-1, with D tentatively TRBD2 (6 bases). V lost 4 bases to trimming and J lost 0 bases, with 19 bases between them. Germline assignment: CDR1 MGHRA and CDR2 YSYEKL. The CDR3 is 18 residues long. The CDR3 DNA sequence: TGCGCCAGCAGCCGTCCCCTTAGCGGTCGGGGCTCCTACAATGAGCAGTTCTTC. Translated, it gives CASSRPLSGRGSYNEQFF.

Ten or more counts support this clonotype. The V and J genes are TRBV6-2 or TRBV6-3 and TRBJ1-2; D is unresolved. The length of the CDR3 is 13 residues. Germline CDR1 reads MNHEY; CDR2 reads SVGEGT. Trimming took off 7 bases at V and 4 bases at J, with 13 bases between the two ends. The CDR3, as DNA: TGTGCCAGCACCCTCGACGCCGGCTATGGCTACACCTTC. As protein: CASTLDAGYGYTF.

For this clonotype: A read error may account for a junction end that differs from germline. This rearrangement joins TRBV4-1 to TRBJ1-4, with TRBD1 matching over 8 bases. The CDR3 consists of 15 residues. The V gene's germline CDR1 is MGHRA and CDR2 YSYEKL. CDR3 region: CASSPQGASNEKMFF. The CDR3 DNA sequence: TGCGCCAGCAGCCCGCAGGGGGCGAGCAATGAAAAAATGTTTTTT.

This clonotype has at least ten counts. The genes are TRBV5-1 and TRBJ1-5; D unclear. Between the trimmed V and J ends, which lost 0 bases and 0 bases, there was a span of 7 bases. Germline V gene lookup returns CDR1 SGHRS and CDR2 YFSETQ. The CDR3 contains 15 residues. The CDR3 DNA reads TGCGCCAGCAGCTTGGCAGGAGTTAGCAATCAGCCCCAGCATTTT. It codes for CASSLAGVSNQPQHF.

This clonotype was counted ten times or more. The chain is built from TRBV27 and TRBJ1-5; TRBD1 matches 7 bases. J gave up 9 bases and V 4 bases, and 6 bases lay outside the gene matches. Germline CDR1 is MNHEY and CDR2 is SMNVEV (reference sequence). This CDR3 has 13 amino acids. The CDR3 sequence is CASSWKGASPQHF. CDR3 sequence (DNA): TGTGCCAGCAGTTGGAAGGGGGCCTCGCCCCAGCATTTT.